This is a list of T cell receptor beta chains from one sample in a study of blood T cell repertoires in COVID-19. Measured with immunoSEQ multiplex PCR; TCRdb has only the in-frame clones, and not every one. The top ten clones hold 5% to 7% of a sample with some 130,000 clones, around 82% of them seen once. Sample: PBMCs or T cells enriched from blood (not recorded which). Receptors originate from a woman in her forties or fifties who had recovered from COVID-19. The CDR3 runs from the conserved cysteine through the conserved F or W. The order of the fields is J gene, clone size, V gene, D gene, CDR3 DNA, CDR3 protein. D genes are given only for firm matches. Size is stated for part of the rows, as once, few or many counts, or as a class when the clone is expanded.

j_gene: TRBJ2-5
abundance: NA
v_gene: TRBV19
d_gene: TRBD1
CDR3nt: TGTGCCAGTAGTCCACAGGGGACAGCAGAGACCCAGTACTTC
CDR3aa: CASSPQGTAETQYF

j_gene: TRBJ1-1
abundance: NA
v_gene: TRBV7-9
d_gene: NA
CDR3nt: TGTGCCAGCAGCCCGCTTCAGTTTGAAGCTTTCTTT
CDR3aa: CASSPLQFEAFF

j_gene: TRBJ2-1
abundance: NA
v_gene: TRBV4-1
d_gene: TRBD2
CDR3nt: TGCGCCAGCAGCAACCCCGGGGGACTAGCGGGGGAACGCTCCTACAATGAGCAGTTCTTC
CDR3aa: CASSNPGGLAGERSYNEQFF

j_gene: TRBJ2-1
abundance: NA
v_gene: TRBV9
d_gene: NA
CDR3nt: TGTGCCAGCAGGCTTCTAAGCTCCTACAATGAGCAGTTCTTC
CDR3aa: CASRLLSSYNEQFF

j_gene: TRBJ1-4
abundance: NA
v_gene: TRBV5-4
d_gene: NA
CDR3nt: TGTGCCAGCAGCCTCGGACAGAGCTTTAATGAAAAACTGTTTTTT
CDR3aa: CASSLGQSFNEKLFF

j_gene: TRBJ1-2
abundance: few
v_gene: TRBV27
d_gene: NA
CDR3nt: TGTGCCAGCAGCCCAGGGTTTGGCTACACCTTC
CDR3aa: CASSPGFGYTF

j_gene: TRBJ1-2
abundance: NA
v_gene: TRBV7-9
d_gene: TRBD1
CDR3nt: TGTGCCAGCAGCTTAGAGGGGGCCGGGGCGAGTACCTTC
CDR3aa: CASSLEGAGASTF

j_gene: TRBJ2-3
abundance: NA
v_gene: TRBV5-1
d_gene: TRBD1
CDR3nt: TGCGCCAGCAGCTCGGAGACAGGGGGAACAGATACGCAGTATTTT
CDR3aa: CASSSETGGTDTQYF

j_gene: TRBJ2-4
abundance: NA
v_gene: TRBV28
d_gene: TRBD1
CDR3nt: TGTGCCAGCAGTAGGGATTGGGGGGGACAGGGGAACATTCAGTACTTC
CDR3aa: CASSRDWGGQGNIQYF

j_gene: TRBJ2-5
abundance: NA
v_gene: TRBV19
d_gene: NA
CDR3nt: TGTGCCAGTAGTATTGCGGGGGAGACCCAGTACTTC
CDR3aa: CASSIAGETQYF

j_gene: TRBJ1-1
abundance: NA
v_gene: TRBV14
d_gene: NA
CDR3nt: TGTGCCAGCAGCCAAGCCAGGGTAGGGATGGCTTTCTTT
CDR3aa: CASSQARVGMAFF

j_gene: TRBJ2-5
abundance: many
v_gene: TRBV7-9
d_gene: NA
CDR3nt: TGTGCCAGCAGCGCTCCTGGGGGGAGTCAAGAGACCCAGTACTTC
CDR3aa: CASSAPGGSQETQYF

j_gene: TRBJ1-4
abundance: NA
v_gene: TRBV5-1
d_gene: NA
CDR3nt: TGCGCCAGCAGCGCAGGGGTTGGTGAAAAACTGTTTTTT
CDR3aa: CASSAGVGEKLFF

j_gene: TRBJ1-3
abundance: NA
v_gene: TRBV9
d_gene: NA
CDR3nt: TGTGCCAGCAGCGTAGCTTTTCGAAACACCATATATTTT
CDR3aa: CASSVAFRNTIYF

j_gene: TRBJ2-5
abundance: NA
v_gene: TRBV2
d_gene: TRBD2
CDR3nt: TGTGCCAGCAGGGGGGGACTAGCGGGTTCCGCCCAGTACTTC
CDR3aa: CASRGGLAGSAQYF

j_gene: TRBJ1-6
abundance: NA
v_gene: TRBV30
d_gene: NA
CDR3nt: TGTGCCTGGAGTGTACCCCGGGAGAATTCACCCCTCCACTTT
CDR3aa: CAWSVPRENSPLHF

j_gene: TRBJ1-4
abundance: few
v_gene: TRBV5-4
d_gene: TRBD1
CDR3nt: TGTGCCAGCAGCTTGGCCGGACAGGGGAATGAAAAACTGTTTTTT
CDR3aa: CASSLAGQGNEKLFF

j_gene: TRBJ1-1
abundance: NA
v_gene: TRBV27
d_gene: TRBD1
CDR3nt: TGTGCCAGCGGCCGGGACAGAAGAAACACTGAAGCTTTCTTT
CDR3aa: CASGRDRRNTEAFF

j_gene: TRBJ1-6
abundance: few
v_gene: TRBV30
d_gene: NA
CDR3nt: TGTGCCTGGAGCACCGGTCATAATTCACCCCTCCACTTT
CDR3aa: CAWSTGHNSPLHF

j_gene: TRBJ1-5
abundance: NA
v_gene: TRBV7-9
d_gene: NA
CDR3nt: TGTGCCAGCAGCCCAGCCGGGCAGGGAACCTATCAGCCCCAGCATTTT
CDR3aa: CASSPAGQGTYQPQHF

j_gene: TRBJ2-7
abundance: NA
v_gene: TRBV3-1/TRBV3-2
d_gene: TRBD1
CDR3nt: TGTGCCAGCAGCCATCCCCTCGGGACAGGGATAAAGAGCTCCTACGAGCAGTACTTC
CDR3aa: CASSHPLGTGIKSSYEQYF

j_gene: TRBJ2-7
abundance: NA
v_gene: TRBV28
d_gene: TRBD1
CDR3nt: TGTGCCAGCAGCAATTGGACAGGGGGTCGCTACGAGCAGTACTTC
CDR3aa: CASSNWTGGRYEQYF

j_gene: TRBJ1-3
abundance: NA
v_gene: TRBV7-3
d_gene: NA
CDR3nt: TGTGCCAGCAGCTCAAGCCCCCAAGGAAACACCATATATTTT
CDR3aa: CASSSSPQGNTIYF